The rows below give T cell receptor beta chains drawn from one sample of a study of Ad26.COV2.S vaccination and SARS-CoV-2 variants. Profiling relied on immunoSEQ multiplex PCR, and the TCRdb table lists in-frame clones only, not all of them. The sample carries about 350,000 clones, 86% recorded once. Sample: peripheral blood, taken in a trial of Ad26.COV2.S vaccine versus placebo. These receptors originate from a person aged 18-60 years who received the Ad26.COV2.S COVID-19 vaccine or a placebo. Each CDR3 is given with its conserved first and last residue. The D gene is left open where the match is weak. Size tells how often a clone was seen (once, few, many) or the class of an expanded clone, and some rows leave it out.

clone_size: once; j_call: TRBJ1-2; d_call: .; v_call: TRBV3-1/TRBV3-2; cdr3_aa: CASSQEPLYGYTF; cdr3_nt: TGTGCCAGCAGCCAAGAACCCCTTTATGGCTACACCTTC
clone_size: few; j_call: TRBJ1-1; d_call: .; v_call: TRBV7-9; cdr3_aa: CASSDGPPTEAFF; cdr3_nt: TGTGCCAGCAGCGATGGACCCCCGACTGAAGCTTTCTTT
clone_size: .; j_call: TRBJ1-3; d_call: .; v_call: TRBV18; cdr3_aa: CASSPPQIPSGNTIYF; cdr3_nt: TGTGCCAGCTCACCACCCCAGATCCCCTCTGGAAACACCATATATTTT
clone_size: .; j_call: TRBJ1-2; d_call: .; v_call: TRBV9; cdr3_aa: CASSAYKQGRYGYTF; cdr3_nt: TGTGCCAGCAGCGCCTACAAACAGGGCCGCTATGGCTACACCTTC
clone_size: once; j_call: TRBJ2-7; d_call: .; v_call: TRBV12-3/TRBV12-4; cdr3_aa: CASSNRPGYEQYF; cdr3_nt: TGTGCCAGCAGTAATCGACCAGGGTACGAGCAGTACTTC
clone_size: .; j_call: TRBJ2-1; d_call: .; v_call: TRBV3-1/TRBV3-2; cdr3_aa: CASSLSRNEQFF; cdr3_nt: TGTGCCAGCAGCCTTAGCAGAAATGAGCAGTTCTTC
clone_size: .; j_call: TRBJ1-1; d_call: TRBD1; v_call: TRBV29-1; cdr3_aa: CTTTGVGTEAFF; cdr3_nt: TGCACCACCACAGGGGTGGGCACTGAAGCTTTCTTT
clone_size: few; j_call: TRBJ1-4; d_call: .; v_call: TRBV4-3; cdr3_aa: CASSQDETSEKLFF; cdr3_nt: TGCGCCAGCAGCCAAGACGAGACTAGCGAAAAACTGTTTTTT
clone_size: .; j_call: TRBJ1-4; d_call: .; v_call: TRBV7-9; cdr3_aa: CASSPGTWADEKLFF; cdr3_nt: TGTGCCAGCAGTCCCGGGACATGGGCTGATGAAAAACTGTTTTTT
clone_size: .; j_call: TRBJ2-1; d_call: .; v_call: TRBV6-6; cdr3_aa: CASSYTSSYNEQFF; cdr3_nt: TGTGCCAGCAGTTACACCAGCTCCTACAATGAGCAGTTCTTC
clone_size: .; j_call: TRBJ1-2; d_call: .; v_call: TRBV4-1; cdr3_aa: CASSQGASIRSGGYTF; cdr3_nt: TGCGCCAGCAGCCAAGGAGCTTCGATTAGAAGTGGTGGCTACACCTTC
clone_size: .; j_call: TRBJ1-2; d_call: .; v_call: TRBV2; cdr3_aa: CASSPTQRANYGYTF; cdr3_nt: TGTGCCAGCAGTCCTACCCAGCGGGCTAACTATGGCTACACCTTC
clone_size: .; j_call: TRBJ2-2; d_call: .; v_call: TRBV4-3; cdr3_aa: CASSSLHREAGELFF; cdr3_nt: TGCGCCAGCAGCTCCCTCCACAGAGAGGCCGGGGAGCTGTTTTTT
clone_size: .; j_call: TRBJ2-5; d_call: TRBD1; v_call: TRBV7-2; cdr3_aa: CASSLAQGPQETQYF; cdr3_nt: TGTGCCAGCAGCTTAGCACAGGGGCCCCAAGAGACCCAGTACTTC
clone_size: .; j_call: TRBJ2-2; d_call: .; v_call: TRBV7-8; cdr3_aa: CASILRGSGELFF; cdr3_nt: TGTGCCAGCATCCTCCGTGGGTCCGGGGAGCTGTTTTTT
clone_size: .; j_call: TRBJ2-7; d_call: .; v_call: TRBV11-3; cdr3_aa: CASSPNRASYEQYF; cdr3_nt: TGTGCCAGCAGCCCGAACAGGGCCTCCTACGAGCAGTACTTC
clone_size: few; j_call: TRBJ2-1; d_call: .; v_call: TRBV19; cdr3_aa: CASSIVVNEQFF; cdr3_nt: TGTGCCAGTAGTATCGTGGTCAATGAGCAGTTCTTC
clone_size: .; j_call: TRBJ1-1; d_call: .; v_call: TRBV21-1; cdr3_aa: CASSKVRRDTEAFF; cdr3_nt: TGTGCCAGCAGCAAAGTACGCCGAGACACTGAAGCTTTCTTT
clone_size: few; j_call: TRBJ1-6; d_call: TRBD1; v_call: TRBV10-3; cdr3_aa: CAIGQANSPLHF; cdr3_nt: TGTGCCATTGGACAGGCCAATTCACCCCTCCACTTT
clone_size: .; j_call: TRBJ2-7; d_call: TRBD1; v_call: TRBV14; cdr3_aa: CASSRDRGYEQYF; cdr3_nt: TGTGCCAGCAGCCGGGACAGGGGCTACGAGCAGTACTTC
clone_size: .; j_call: TRBJ2-1; d_call: .; v_call: TRBV28; cdr3_aa: CASSLTTEPYNEQFF; cdr3_nt: TGTGCCAGCAGTCTGACGACAGAGCCCTACAATGAGCAGTTCTTC
clone_size: few; j_call: TRBJ1-2; d_call: .; v_call: TRBV7-9; cdr3_aa: CASSLGGFYGYTF; cdr3_nt: TGTGCCAGCAGCTTAGGGGGATTCTATGGCTACACCTTC
clone_size: .; j_call: TRBJ2-7; d_call: .; v_call: TRBV19; cdr3_aa: CASSTASAGNPHEQYF; cdr3_nt: TGTGCCAGTAGTACCGCGAGCGCAGGGAACCCCCACGAGCAGTACTTC
clone_size: .; j_call: TRBJ1-2; d_call: .; v_call: TRBV25-1; cdr3_aa: CASSEYSGTTYGYTF; cdr3_nt: TGTGCCAGCAGTGAATATAGTGGCACAACCTATGGCTACACCTTC
clone_size: few; j_call: TRBJ1-5; d_call: .; v_call: TRBV3-1/TRBV3-2; cdr3_aa: CASSFGSNNQPQHF; cdr3_nt: TGTGCCAGCAGCTTCGGGTCCAACAATCAGCCCCAGCATTTT
clone_size: .; j_call: TRBJ2-2; d_call: .; v_call: TRBV11-3; cdr3_aa: CASSPRPGELFF; cdr3_nt: TGTGCCAGCAGCCCCCGTCCCGGGGAGCTGTTTTTT
clone_size: .; j_call: TRBJ2-5; d_call: TRBD1; v_call: TRBV5-4; cdr3_aa: CASSLAGTGQETQYF; cdr3_nt: TGTGCCAGCAGCTTGGCCGGGACAGGGCAAGAGACCCAGTACTTC
clone_size: .; j_call: TRBJ1-1; d_call: .; v_call: TRBV29-1; cdr3_aa: CSVLGETGDTEAFF; cdr3_nt: TGCAGCGTCCTAGGGGAGACCGGCGACACTGAAGCTTTCTTT
clone_size: .; j_call: TRBJ2-2; d_call: TRBD1; v_call: TRBV3-1/TRBV3-2; cdr3_aa: CASSQLMGDRGRNTGELFF; cdr3_nt: TGTGCCAGCAGCCAACTGATGGGGGACAGGGGAAGGAACACCGGGGAGCTGTTTTTT
clone_size: .; j_call: TRBJ2-1; d_call: .; v_call: TRBV9; cdr3_aa: CASSATGTTSYNEQFF; cdr3_nt: TGTGCCAGCAGCGCCACCGGCACGACCTCCTACAATGAGCAGTTCTTC
clone_size: .; j_call: TRBJ2-3; d_call: TRBD2; v_call: TRBV5-1; cdr3_aa: CASSLAGVAGAFTDTQYF; cdr3_nt: TGCGCCAGCAGCTTGGCCGGAGTAGCGGGGGCTTTCACAGATACGCAGTATTTT
clone_size: once; j_call: TRBJ2-7; d_call: .; v_call: TRBV10-3; cdr3_aa: CAISRDMSTEQYF; cdr3_nt: TGTGCCATCAGCCGAGACATGTCTACCGAGCAGTACTTC
clone_size: .; j_call: TRBJ2-2; d_call: .; v_call: TRBV19; cdr3_aa: CASRSAGGELFF; cdr3_nt: TGTGCCAGTAGAAGCGCGGGAGGGGAGCTGTTTTTT
clone_size: .; j_call: TRBJ2-3; d_call: .; v_call: TRBV2; cdr3_aa: CASSAFGEPAQDTQYF; cdr3_nt: TGTGCCAGCAGTGCCTTCGGCGAGCCGGCCCAAGATACGCAGTATTTT
clone_size: .; j_call: TRBJ2-1; d_call: TRBD2; v_call: TRBV7-8; cdr3_aa: CASSSLAGGGGNEQFF; cdr3_nt: TGTGCCAGCAGCTCACTAGCGGGAGGGGGGGGCAATGAGCAGTTCTTC
clone_size: .; j_call: TRBJ2-7; d_call: .; v_call: TRBV10-1; cdr3_aa: CASSEEWGSYEQYF; cdr3_nt: TGCGCCAGCAGTGAGGAGTGGGGATCCTACGAGCAGTACTTC
clone_size: .; j_call: TRBJ1-2; d_call: TRBD1; v_call: TRBV19; cdr3_aa: CASSRTGTGGGYGYTF; cdr3_nt: TGTGCCAGTAGCCGAACCGGGACAGGGGGCGGGTATGGCTACACCTTC
clone_size: .; j_call: TRBJ1-1; d_call: .; v_call: TRBV12-3/TRBV12-4; cdr3_aa: CASSLAPRTEAFF; cdr3_nt: TGTGCCAGCAGTTTAGCCCCTCGCACTGAAGCTTTCTTT
clone_size: .; j_call: TRBJ2-1; d_call: .; v_call: TRBV18; cdr3_aa: CASSPPGGNEQFF; cdr3_nt: TGTGCCAGCTCACCACCGGGGGGCAATGAGCAGTTCTTC
clone_size: .; j_call: TRBJ1-3; d_call: .; v_call: TRBV5-6; cdr3_aa: CASSLVGTGNTIYF; cdr3_nt: TGTGCCAGCAGCTTAGTAGGGACTGGAAACACCATATATTTT
clone_size: .; j_call: TRBJ2-3; d_call: .; v_call: TRBV3-1/TRBV3-2; cdr3_aa: CASSQDRDRTQYF; cdr3_nt: TGTGCCAGCAGCCAAGATCGGGATAGAACGCAGTATTTT
clone_size: few; j_call: TRBJ1-1; d_call: .; v_call: TRBV5-4; cdr3_aa: CASSAGGAMNTEAFF; cdr3_nt: TGTGCCAGCAGCGCTGGGGGGGCCATGAACACTGAAGCTTTCTTT
clone_size: once; j_call: TRBJ2-7; d_call: TRBD1; v_call: TRBV7-2; cdr3_aa: CASSPTGTGGGEQYF; cdr3_nt: TGTGCCAGCAGCCCAACCGGGACAGGGGGCGGCGAGCAGTACTTC
clone_size: once; j_call: TRBJ1-5; d_call: .; v_call: TRBV19; cdr3_aa: CASSIPTGRMTSNQPQHF; cdr3_nt: TGTGCCAGTAGTATCCCGACAGGACGTATGACTAGCAATCAGCCCCAGCATTTT
clone_size: .; j_call: TRBJ2-2; d_call: TRBD2; v_call: TRBV7-2; cdr3_aa: CASSLNSGLAGDNTGELFF; cdr3_nt: TGTGCCAGCAGCTTAAATTCCGGACTAGCGGGAGACAACACCGGGGAGCTGTTTTTT
clone_size: .; j_call: TRBJ2-3; d_call: .; v_call: TRBV5-6; cdr3_aa: CASSYISDGGGRDTQYF; cdr3_nt: TGTGCCAGCAGCTACATTAGTGACGGGGGCGGTAGGGATACGCAGTATTTT
clone_size: .; j_call: TRBJ2-1; d_call: TRBD2; v_call: TRBV18; cdr3_aa: CASSPASGGGSSYNEQFF; cdr3_nt: TGTGCCAGCTCACCGGCTAGCGGGGGGGGGAGCTCCTACAATGAGCAGTTCTTC
clone_size: few; j_call: TRBJ2-5; d_call: TRBD1; v_call: TRBV24-1; cdr3_aa: CANTGGGEETQYF; cdr3_nt: TGTGCCAATACAGGGGGCGGAGAGGAGACCCAGTACTTC
clone_size: once; j_call: TRBJ1-1; d_call: TRBD1; v_call: TRBV27; cdr3_aa: CASSPWDRGRITEAFF; cdr3_nt: TGTGCCAGCAGCCCCTGGGACAGGGGGCGGATCACTGAAGCTTTCTTT
clone_size: .; j_call: TRBJ2-7; d_call: TRBD1; v_call: TRBV7-2; cdr3_aa: CASSLSPGQVSYEQYF; cdr3_nt: TGTGCCAGCAGCTTATCTCCCGGACAGGTCTCCTACGAGCAGTACTTC
clone_size: .; j_call: TRBJ1-1; d_call: .; v_call: TRBV3-1/TRBV3-2; cdr3_aa: CASSQQSFGAFF; cdr3_nt: TGTGCCAGCAGCCAACAATCATTTGGGGCTTTCTTT
clone_size: .; j_call: TRBJ2-7; d_call: .; v_call: TRBV5-6; cdr3_aa: CASSFQEPYEQYF; cdr3_nt: TGTGCCAGCAGCTTCCAGGAACCGTACGAGCAGTACTTC
clone_size: few; j_call: TRBJ2-7; d_call: .; v_call: TRBV6-4; cdr3_aa: CASRTGWGFYEQYF; cdr3_nt: TGTGCCAGCAGAACGGGGTGGGGGTTCTACGAGCAGTACTTC
clone_size: .; j_call: TRBJ1-4; d_call: TRBD1; v_call: TRBV5-1; cdr3_aa: CASSSMGGQGFEKLFF; cdr3_nt: TGCGCCAGCAGCTCAATGGGGGGACAGGGGTTTGAAAAACTGTTTTTT
clone_size: .; j_call: TRBJ1-1; d_call: TRBD1; v_call: TRBV5-1; cdr3_aa: CASSIGQANTEAFF; cdr3_nt: TGCGCCAGCAGCATCGGACAGGCCAACACTGAAGCTTTCTTT